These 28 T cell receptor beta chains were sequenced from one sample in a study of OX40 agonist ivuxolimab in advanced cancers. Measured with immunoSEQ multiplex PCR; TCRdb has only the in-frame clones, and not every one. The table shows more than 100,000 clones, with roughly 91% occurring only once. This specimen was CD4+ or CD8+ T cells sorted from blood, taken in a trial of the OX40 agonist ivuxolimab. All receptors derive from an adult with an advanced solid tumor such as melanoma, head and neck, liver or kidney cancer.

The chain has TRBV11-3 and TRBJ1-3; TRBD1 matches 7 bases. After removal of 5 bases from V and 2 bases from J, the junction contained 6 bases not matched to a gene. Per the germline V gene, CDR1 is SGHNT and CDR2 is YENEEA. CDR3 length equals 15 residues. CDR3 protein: CASSPGGATGNTIYF. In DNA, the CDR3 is TGTGCCAGCAGCCCAGGGGGGGCTACTGGAAACACCATATATTTT.

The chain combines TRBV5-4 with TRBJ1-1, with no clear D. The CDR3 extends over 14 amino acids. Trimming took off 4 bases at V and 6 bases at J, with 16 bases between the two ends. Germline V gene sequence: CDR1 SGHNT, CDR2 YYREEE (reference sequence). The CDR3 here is CASSDQKGSAEAFF. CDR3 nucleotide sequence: TGTGCCAGCAGCGATCAAAAAGGGTCCGCTGAAGCTTTCTTT.

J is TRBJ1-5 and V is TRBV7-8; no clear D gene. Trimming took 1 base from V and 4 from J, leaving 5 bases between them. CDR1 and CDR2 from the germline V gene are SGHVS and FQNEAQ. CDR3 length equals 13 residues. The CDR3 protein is CASSLGPNQPQHF. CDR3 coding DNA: TGTGCCAGCAGCTTAGGCCCAAATCAGCCCCAGCATTTT.

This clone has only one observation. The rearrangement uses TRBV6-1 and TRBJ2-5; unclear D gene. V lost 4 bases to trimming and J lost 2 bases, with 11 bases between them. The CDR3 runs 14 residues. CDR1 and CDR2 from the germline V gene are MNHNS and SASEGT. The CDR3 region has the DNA TGTGCCAGCAGTGTAGGGTATGATCAAGAGACCCAGTACTTC. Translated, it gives CASSVGYDQETQYF.

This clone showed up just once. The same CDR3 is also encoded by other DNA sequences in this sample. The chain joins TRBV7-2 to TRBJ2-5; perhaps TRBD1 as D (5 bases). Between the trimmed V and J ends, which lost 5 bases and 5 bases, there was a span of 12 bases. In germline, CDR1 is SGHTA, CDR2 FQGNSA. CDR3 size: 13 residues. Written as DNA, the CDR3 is TGTGCCAGCAGCCCTCAGGGTTGGGAGACCCAGTACTTC. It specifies CASSPQGWETQYF.

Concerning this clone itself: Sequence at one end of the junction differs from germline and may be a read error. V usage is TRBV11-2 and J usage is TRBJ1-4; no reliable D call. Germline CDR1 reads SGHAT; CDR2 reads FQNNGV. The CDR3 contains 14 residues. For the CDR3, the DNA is TGTGCCAGCAGCTTACGGTTCGCTAACGAAAAACTGTTTTTT. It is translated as CASSLRFANEKLFF.

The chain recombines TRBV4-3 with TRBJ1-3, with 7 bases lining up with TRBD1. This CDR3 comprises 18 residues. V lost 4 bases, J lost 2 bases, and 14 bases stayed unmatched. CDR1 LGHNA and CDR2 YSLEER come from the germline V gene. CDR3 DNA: TGCGCCAGCAGCCCGGAAACCTCGACAGGGCACCCTGGAAACACCATATATTTT. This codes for CASSPETSTGHPGNTIYF.

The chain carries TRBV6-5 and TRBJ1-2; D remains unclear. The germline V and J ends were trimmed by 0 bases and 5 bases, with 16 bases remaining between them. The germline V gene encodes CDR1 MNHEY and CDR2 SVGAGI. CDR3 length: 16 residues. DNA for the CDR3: TGTGCCAGCAGTTACTCGAGACCCTACCTGGGATATGGCTACACCTTC. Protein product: CASSYSRPYLGYGYTF.

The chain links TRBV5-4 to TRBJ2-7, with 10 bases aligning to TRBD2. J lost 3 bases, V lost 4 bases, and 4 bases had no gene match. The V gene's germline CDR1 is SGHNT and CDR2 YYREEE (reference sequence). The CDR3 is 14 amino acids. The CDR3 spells CASSSEREGYEQYF. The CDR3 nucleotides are TGTGCCAGCAGCAGCGAGCGGGAGGGCTACGAGCAGTACTTC.

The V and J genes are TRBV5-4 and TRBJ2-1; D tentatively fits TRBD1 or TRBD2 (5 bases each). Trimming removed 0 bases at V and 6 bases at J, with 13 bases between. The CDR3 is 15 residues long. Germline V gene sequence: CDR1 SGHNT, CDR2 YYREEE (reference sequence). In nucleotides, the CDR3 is TGTGCCAGCAGCTTGGTCGGGACCATTGTCAATGAGCAGTTCTTC. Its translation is CASSLVGTIVNEQFF.

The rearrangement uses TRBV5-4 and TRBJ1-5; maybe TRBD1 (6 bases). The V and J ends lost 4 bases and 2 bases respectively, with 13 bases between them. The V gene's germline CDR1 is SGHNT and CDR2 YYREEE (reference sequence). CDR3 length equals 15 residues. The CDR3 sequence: CASSIGGGGNQPQHF. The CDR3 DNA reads TGTGCCAGCAGCATAGGGGGAGGGGGCAATCAGCCCCAGCATTTT.

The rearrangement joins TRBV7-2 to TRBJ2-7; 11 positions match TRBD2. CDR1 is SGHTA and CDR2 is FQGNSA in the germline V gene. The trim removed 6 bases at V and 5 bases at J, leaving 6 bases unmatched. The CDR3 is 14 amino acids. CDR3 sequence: CASRLTSGRDEQYF. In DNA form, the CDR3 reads TGTGCCAGCAGACTTACTAGCGGGAGAGACGAGCAGTACTTC.

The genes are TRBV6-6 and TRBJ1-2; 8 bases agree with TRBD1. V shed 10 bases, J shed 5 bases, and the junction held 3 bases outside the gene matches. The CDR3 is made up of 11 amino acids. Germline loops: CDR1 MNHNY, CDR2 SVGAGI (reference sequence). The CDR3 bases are TGTGCCACCTGGACAGGGTATGGCTACACCTTC. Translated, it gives CATWTGYGYTF.

The CDR3 nucleotides read TGTGCCAGCAGCTTAGAACCCTCAGGGGGCAAAGCTTTCTTT. Translation: CASSLEPSGGKAFF. This chain links TRBV7-2 with TRBJ1-1; TRBD1 aligns across 8 bases. Germline CDR1 SGHTA, CDR2 FQGNSA. This CDR3 has 14 amino acids. The trim removed 1 base at V and 9 bases at J, leaving 7 bases unmatched.

This CDR3 is CASSTGTSGSPDTQYF. CDR3 DNA sequence: TGCGCCAGCAGCACCGGGACTAGCGGGAGTCCAGATACGCAGTATTTT. The chain couples TRBV5-1 to TRBJ2-3, with 14 bases aligning to TRBD2. V dropped 4 bases and J dropped 4; count of bases not matched to a gene: 5. Looked up from germline, CDR1 is SGHRS and CDR2 is YFSETQ. The CDR3 covers 16 residues.

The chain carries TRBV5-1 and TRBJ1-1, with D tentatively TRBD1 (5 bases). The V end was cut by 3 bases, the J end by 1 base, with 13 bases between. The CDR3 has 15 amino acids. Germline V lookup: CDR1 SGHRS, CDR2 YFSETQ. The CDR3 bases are TGCGCCAGCAGCTCCCTGGGACCGCCGAACACTGAAGCTTTCTTT. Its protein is CASSSLGPPNTEAFF.

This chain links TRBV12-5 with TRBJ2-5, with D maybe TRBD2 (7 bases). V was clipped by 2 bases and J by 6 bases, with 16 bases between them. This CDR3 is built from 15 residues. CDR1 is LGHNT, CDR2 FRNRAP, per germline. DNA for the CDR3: TGTGCTAGTGGTTTGTTGGGGGGGGGCTCAAAGACCCAGTACTTC. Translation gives CASGLLGGGSKTQYF.

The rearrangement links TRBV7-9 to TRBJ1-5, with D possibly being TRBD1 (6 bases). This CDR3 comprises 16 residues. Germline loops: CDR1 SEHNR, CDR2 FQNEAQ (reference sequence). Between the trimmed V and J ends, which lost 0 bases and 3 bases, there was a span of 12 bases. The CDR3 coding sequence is TGTGCCAGCAGCTTAGCGCAGGGGACCTCCAATCAGCCCCAGCATTTT. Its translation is CASSLAQGTSNQPQHF. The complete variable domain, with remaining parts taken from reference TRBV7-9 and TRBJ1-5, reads DTGVSQNPRHKITKRGQNVTFRCDPISEHNRLYWYRQTLGQGPEFLTYFQNEAQLEKSRLLSDRFSAERPKGSFSTLEIQRTEQGDSAMYLCASSLAQGTSNQPQHFGDGTRLSIL.

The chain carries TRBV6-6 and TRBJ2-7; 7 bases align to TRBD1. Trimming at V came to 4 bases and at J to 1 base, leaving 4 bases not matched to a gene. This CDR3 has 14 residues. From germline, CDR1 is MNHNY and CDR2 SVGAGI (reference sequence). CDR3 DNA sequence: TGTGCCAGCAGTTCCCTGACAGGGTCCTACGAGCAGTACTTC. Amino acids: CASSSLTGSYEQYF.

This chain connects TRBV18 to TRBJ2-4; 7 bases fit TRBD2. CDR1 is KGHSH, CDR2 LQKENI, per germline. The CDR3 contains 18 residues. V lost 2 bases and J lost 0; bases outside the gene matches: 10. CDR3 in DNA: TGTGCCAGCTCACCAGTTTCTATGGGAGGGGAAGCCAAAAACATTCAGTACTTC. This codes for CASSPVSMGGEAKNIQYF.

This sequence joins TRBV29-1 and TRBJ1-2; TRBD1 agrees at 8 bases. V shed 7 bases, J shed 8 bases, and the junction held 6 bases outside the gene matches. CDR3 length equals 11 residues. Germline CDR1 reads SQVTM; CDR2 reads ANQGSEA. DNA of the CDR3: TGCAGCGCGGGACAGGATCGGGGCTACACCTTC. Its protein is CSAGQDRGYTF.

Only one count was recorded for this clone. The CDR3 region has the DNA TGTGCCAGCAGCGTGACGAACTATGGCTACACCTTC. It codes for CASSVTNYGYTF. The J gene is TRBJ1-2, the V gene TRBV9; D uncertain. V shed 2 bases and J shed 2 bases, with 4 bases lying between them. The CDR3 contains 12 residues. Germline lookup yields CDR1 SGDLS and CDR2 YYNGEE.

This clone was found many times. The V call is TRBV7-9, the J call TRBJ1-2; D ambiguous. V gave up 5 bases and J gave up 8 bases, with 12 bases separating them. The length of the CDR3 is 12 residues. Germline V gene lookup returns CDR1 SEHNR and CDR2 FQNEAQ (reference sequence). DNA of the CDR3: TGTGCCAGCAGCCGGCAGGAAGGCGGCTACACCTTC. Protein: CASSRQEGGYTF.

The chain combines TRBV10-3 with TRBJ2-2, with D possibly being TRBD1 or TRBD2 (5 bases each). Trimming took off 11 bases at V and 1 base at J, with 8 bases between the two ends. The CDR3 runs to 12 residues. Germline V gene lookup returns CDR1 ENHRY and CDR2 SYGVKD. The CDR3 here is CASRGNTGELFF. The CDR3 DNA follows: TGTGCCTCGAGGGGGAACACCGGGGAGCTGTTTTTT.

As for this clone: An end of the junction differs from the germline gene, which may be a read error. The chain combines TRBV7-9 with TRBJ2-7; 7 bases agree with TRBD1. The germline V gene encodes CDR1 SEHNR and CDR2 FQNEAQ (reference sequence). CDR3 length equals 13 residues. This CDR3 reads CASSPRTGYEQYF. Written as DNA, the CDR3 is TGCGCCAGCAGCCCCCGGACAGGTTACGAGCAGTACTTC.

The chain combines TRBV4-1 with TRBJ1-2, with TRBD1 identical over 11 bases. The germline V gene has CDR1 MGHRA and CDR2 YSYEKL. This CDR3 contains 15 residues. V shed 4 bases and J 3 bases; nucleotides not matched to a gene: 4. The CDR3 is CASSLRTGGDYGYTF. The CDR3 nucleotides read TGCGCCAGCAGCCTGCGGACAGGGGGCGACTATGGCTACACCTTC.

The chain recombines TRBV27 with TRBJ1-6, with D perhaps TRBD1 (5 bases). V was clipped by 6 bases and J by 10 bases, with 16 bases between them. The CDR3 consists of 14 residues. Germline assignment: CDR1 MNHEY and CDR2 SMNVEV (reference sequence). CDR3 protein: CASSPGRWVSPLHF. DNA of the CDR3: TGTGCCAGCAGCCCGGGACGTTGGGTGTCACCCCTCCACTTT.

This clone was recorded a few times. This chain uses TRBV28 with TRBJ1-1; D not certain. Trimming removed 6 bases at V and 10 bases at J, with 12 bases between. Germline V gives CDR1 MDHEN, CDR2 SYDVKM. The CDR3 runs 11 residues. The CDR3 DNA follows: TGTGCCAGCAGCGGGATGGGTTTAGCTTTCTTT. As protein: CASSGMGLAFF. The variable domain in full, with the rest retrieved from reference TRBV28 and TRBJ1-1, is DVKVTQSSRYLVKRTGEKVFLECVQDMDHENMFWYRQDPGLGLRLIYFSYDVKMKEKGDIPEGYSVSREKKERFSLILESASTNQTSMYLCASSGMGLAFFGQGTRLTVV.